This T cell receptor beta chain was captured in a study of blood T cell repertoires in COVID-19. Whole-study context: Recovery meant two consecutive negative NP/OP PCR tests, professional clearance, or resolved symptoms. Acute and convalescent COVID-19 samples came from the United States, Italy and Spain. The cDNA or gDNA used as material had been derived from T cells, B-cell-depleted T cells, or PBMCs.

Those who participated ranged in age from roughly 18 to 95 years and resided in some 24 US areas. Profiled with immunoSEQ multiplex PCR; TCRdb holds only in-frame clones, not every one. The sample records some 190,000 clones, 86% being singletons. Germline-derived CDR1 and CDR2 are MGHRA and YSYEKL. The V and J ends lost 2 bases and 6 bases, in that order; junction bases with no gene match: 7. The length of the CDR3 is 15 residues. The receptor was derived from a woman aged 40-49 years in a cohort exposed to, infected with or recovered from COVID-19 (not recorded which). The rearrangement uses TRBV4-1 and TRBJ1-5, with 7 bases identical to TRBD1. Sequencing was done on a sample of PBMCs or T cells enriched from blood (not recorded which). CDR3 nucleotide sequence: TGCGCCAGCAGCCAACCTACAGGGGAAGGTCAGCCCCAGCATTTT. Residues: CASSQPTGEGQPQHF.